The rows below give T cell receptor beta chains drawn from one sample of a study of tumor-infiltrating lymphocytes in primary liver carcinoma. TCRdb called the multiplex PCR reads again in MiXCR, with one record for every CDR3 protein. The sample records approximately 92,000 distinct CDR3 sequences, 55% to 75% being singletons. Sequenced: liver tumor tissue from sampling region 5. The receptors were sampled from a woman aged 60 to 75 with primary liver carcinoma and hepatitis B virus infection. The CDR3 runs from the conserved cysteine through the conserved F or W. Fields, in order: clone size, J gene, V gene, CDR3 protein. Part of the rows lack a size; the others show once, few, many or a class for expanded clones.

clone size: medium-sized
J gene: TRBJ2-7
V gene: TRBV11-2
CDR3 protein: CASSYLAYEQYF

clone size: few
J gene: TRBJ1-1
V gene: TRBV5-1
CDR3 protein: CASSLQGRRNTEAFF

clone size: .
J gene: TRBJ2-1
V gene: TRBV5-1
CDR3 protein: CASRWIAGGNNEEFF

clone size: .
J gene: TRBJ2-1
V gene: TRBV11-2
CDR3 protein: CASSRTGGEQFF

clone size: .
J gene: TRBJ1-2
V gene: TRBV6-1
CDR3 protein: CTSRANYGYTF

clone size: many
J gene: TRBJ1-2
V gene: TRBV29-1
CDR3 protein: CSVDKEKAGGSYGYTF

clone size: .
J gene: TRBJ2-7
V gene: TRBV28
CDR3 protein: CASSMAHRYLQYF

clone size: once
J gene: TRBJ2-4
V gene: TRBV11-1
CDR3 protein: CAISFSGTSGTKNIQYF

clone size: once
J gene: TRBJ2-5
V gene: TRBV6-5
CDR3 protein: CASSDRTGGRETPYF

clone size: medium-sized
J gene: TRBJ2-3
V gene: TRBV11-3
CDR3 protein: CASSLDADTQYF

clone size: many
J gene: TRBJ1-3
V gene: TRBV28
CDR3 protein: CASSLSSGAGNTIYF

clone size: .
J gene: TRBJ2-4
V gene: TRBV11-1
CDR3 protein: CASSIPGTSGTKNIQHF

clone size: many
J gene: TRBJ2-7
V gene: TRBV6-1
CDR3 protein: CASSSGSGGRYYEQYF

clone size: .
J gene: TRBJ2-2
V gene: TRBV6-5
CDR3 protein: CASSSLRGVTGEPFF

clone size: many
J gene: TRBJ2-3
V gene: TRBV28
CDR3 protein: CASSSGGAGTDTQYF

clone size: .
J gene: TRBJ2-1
V gene: TRBV20-1
CDR3 protein: CSASKAESSYNEQFF

clone size: many
J gene: TRBJ2-3
V gene: TRBV28
CDR3 protein: CASSLLSDTQYF

clone size: .
J gene: TRBJ2-3
V gene: TRBV11-1
CDR3 protein: CARSLENSRTTDTRYF

clone size: few
J gene: TRBJ1-3
V gene: TRBV5-1
CDR3 protein: CASSLDGYSGNTIYF

clone size: .
J gene: TRBJ1-1
V gene: TRBV11-3
CDR3 protein: CASSFGTVNTVAFF

clone size: .
J gene: TRBJ2-3
V gene: TRBV11-3
CDR3 protein: CASGASGRTDMQYF

clone size: .
J gene: TRBJ2-5
V gene: TRBV7-9
CDR3 protein: CASRTSVGEIQYF

clone size: .
J gene: TRBJ2-1
V gene: TRBV7-3
CDR3 protein: CASSLTVRDDQFF

clone size: .
J gene: TRBJ2-2
V gene: TRBV12-3/TRBV12-4
CDR3 protein: CTSSLDQGQNTGELFF

clone size: medium-sized
J gene: TRBJ2-5
V gene: TRBV11-3
CDR3 protein: CASSLGIAQETQYF

clone size: few
J gene: TRBJ2-7
V gene: TRBV7-2
CDR3 protein: CASSPEWVISEQYF

clone size: many
J gene: TRBJ2-7
V gene: TRBV6-6
CDR3 protein: CASSLGVPYEQYF

clone size: .
J gene: TRBJ2-5
V gene: TRBV29-1
CDR3 protein: CSVGSGGAPETQYF

clone size: .
J gene: TRBJ2-1
V gene: TRBV19
CDR3 protein: CASNLLAGDINGQFF

clone size: .
J gene: TRBJ2-1
V gene: TRBV14
CDR3 protein: CASSHGGSGKSYNEQFF

clone size: .
J gene: TRBJ1-6
V gene: TRBV15
CDR3 protein: CATSKETWHNSPLHF

clone size: .
J gene: TRBJ2-1
V gene: TRBV6-6
CDR3 protein: CASSSGTSHYNKQFF

clone size: .
J gene: TRBJ2-3
V gene: TRBV6-1
CDR3 protein: CAISRERATDRQYF

clone size: .
J gene: TRBJ2-7
V gene: TRBV6-1
CDR3 protein: CASSVPGGSSYKQYF

clone size: .
J gene: TRBJ1-1
V gene: TRBV5-4
CDR3 protein: CASSLINLGDTETFF

clone size: .
J gene: TRBJ1-6
V gene: TRBV12-3/TRBV12-4
CDR3 protein: CASSLAARAVNSPLHF

clone size: .
J gene: TRBJ2-5
V gene: TRBV18
CDR3 protein: CASSPRRLEGNETQYF

clone size: .
J gene: TRBJ2-1
V gene: TRBV11-2
CDR3 protein: CASSLNAAPFSYTEQFF

clone size: .
J gene: TRBJ1-2
V gene: TRBV10-3
CDR3 protein: CAISEKGGNGYTF

clone size: .
J gene: TRBJ2-1
V gene: TRBV5-8
CDR3 protein: CASSLGAARDSCRNEQFF

clone size: .
J gene: TRBJ2-6
V gene: TRBV28
CDR3 protein: CASRPTGYAGANVLTF

clone size: once
J gene: TRBJ2-5
V gene: TRBV6-2/TRBV6-3
CDR3 protein: CARSSYGVSGNSTRETQYF

clone size: .
J gene: TRBJ2-1
V gene: TRBV6-5
CDR3 protein: CATNTGGLYNEQFF

clone size: .
J gene: TRBJ2-3
V gene: TRBV28
CDR3 protein: CASSFTGGRDTEYF

clone size: .
J gene: TRBJ2-5
V gene: TRBV6-5
CDR3 protein: CAGSYGSSGGSQETQYF

clone size: many
J gene: TRBJ2-3
V gene: TRBV5-4
CDR3 protein: CASSREDTQYF

clone size: .
J gene: TRBJ1-1
V gene: TRBV7-9
CDR3 protein: CVSSSRTGNTEAFF

clone size: .
J gene: TRBJ2-4
V gene: TRBV11-1
CDR3 protein: CASSSRRTSGNRNIQYF

clone size: many
J gene: TRBJ2-5
V gene: TRBV28
CDR3 protein: CASRVIGGGRETQYF

clone size: many
J gene: TRBJ1-1
V gene: TRBV12-3/TRBV12-4
CDR3 protein: CASSRPAGVEVREAFF

clone size: few
J gene: TRBJ1-1
V gene: TRBV7-3
CDR3 protein: CASSLQKNTEAFF

clone size: .
J gene: TRBJ2-3
V gene: TRBV11-2
CDR3 protein: CASSLGLACPVTDTQYF

clone size: many
J gene: TRBJ2-2
V gene: TRBV28
CDR3 protein: CASRYIQGTGELFF